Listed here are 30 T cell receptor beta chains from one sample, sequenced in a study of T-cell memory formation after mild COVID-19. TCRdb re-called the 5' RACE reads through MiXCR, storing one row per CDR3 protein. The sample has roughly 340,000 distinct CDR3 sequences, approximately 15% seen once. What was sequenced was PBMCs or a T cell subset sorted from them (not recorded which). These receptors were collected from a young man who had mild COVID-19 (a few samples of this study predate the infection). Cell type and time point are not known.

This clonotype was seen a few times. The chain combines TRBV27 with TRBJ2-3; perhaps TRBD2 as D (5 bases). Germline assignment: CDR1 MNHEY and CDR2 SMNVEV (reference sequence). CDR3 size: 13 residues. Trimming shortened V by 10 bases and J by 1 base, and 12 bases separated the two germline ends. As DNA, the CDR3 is TGTGCCACCCTCGCCGGGGGCACAGATACGCAGTATTTT. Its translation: CATLAGGTDTQYF.

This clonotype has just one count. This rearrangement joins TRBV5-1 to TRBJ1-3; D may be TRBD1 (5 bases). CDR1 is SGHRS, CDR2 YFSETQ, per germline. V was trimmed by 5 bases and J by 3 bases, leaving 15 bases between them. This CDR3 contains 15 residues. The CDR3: CASRDLSGFGNTIYF. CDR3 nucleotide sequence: TGCGCCAGCAGGGACCTCTCAGGGTTTGGAAACACCATATATTTT.

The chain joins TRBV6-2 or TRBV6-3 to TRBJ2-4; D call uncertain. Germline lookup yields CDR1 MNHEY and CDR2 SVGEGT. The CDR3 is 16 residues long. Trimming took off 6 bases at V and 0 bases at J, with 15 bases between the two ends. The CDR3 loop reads CASSPANLLAKNIQYF. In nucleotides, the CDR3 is TGTGCCAGCAGCCCGGCCAACCTTCTAGCCAAAAACATTCAGTACTTC.

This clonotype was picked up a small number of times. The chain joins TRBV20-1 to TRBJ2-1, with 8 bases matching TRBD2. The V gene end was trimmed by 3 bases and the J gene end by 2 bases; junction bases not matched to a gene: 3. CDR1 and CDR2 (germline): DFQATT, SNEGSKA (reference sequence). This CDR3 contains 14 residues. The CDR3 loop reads CSASGGATYNEQFF. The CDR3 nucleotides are TGCAGTGCTAGCGGGGGGGCCACCTACAATGAGCAGTTCTTC.

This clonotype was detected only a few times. The CDR3 DNA sequence: TGCAGCGTTGCCGTCGGACTAGCGACGGATACGCAGTATTTT. This gives the protein CSVAVGLATDTQYF. This chain uses TRBV29-1 with TRBJ2-3; TRBD2 agrees at 9 bases. J gave up 6 bases and V 4 bases, and 8 bases lay outside the gene matches. The germline CDR1 and CDR2 sequences are SQVTM and ANQGSEA. The CDR3 has 14 residues.

The CDR3 here is CASSGPGQVHEQYF. In DNA form, the CDR3 reads TGTGCCAGCAGCGGCCCGGGACAGGTCCACGAGCAGTACTTC. The rearrangement joins TRBV7-9 to TRBJ2-7; 8 positions agree with TRBD1. This CDR3 region has 14 residues. After removal of 5 bases from V and 5 bases from J, the junction contained 8 bases not matched to a gene. Germline V CDR1 and CDR2: SEHNR, FQNEAQ (reference sequence).

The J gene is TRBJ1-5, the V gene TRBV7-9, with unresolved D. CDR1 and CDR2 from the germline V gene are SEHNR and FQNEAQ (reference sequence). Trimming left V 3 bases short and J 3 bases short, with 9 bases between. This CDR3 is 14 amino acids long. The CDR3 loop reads CASSFSGYNQPQHF. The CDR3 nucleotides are TGTGCCAGCAGCTTTTCGGGGTACAATCAGCCCCAGCATTTT. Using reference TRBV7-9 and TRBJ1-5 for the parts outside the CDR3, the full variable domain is DTGVSQNPRHKITKRGQNVTFRCDPISEHNRLYWYRQTLGQGPEFLTYFQNEAQLEKSRLLSDRFSAERPKGSFSTLEIQRTEQGDSAMYLCASSFSGYNQPQHFGDGTRLSIL.

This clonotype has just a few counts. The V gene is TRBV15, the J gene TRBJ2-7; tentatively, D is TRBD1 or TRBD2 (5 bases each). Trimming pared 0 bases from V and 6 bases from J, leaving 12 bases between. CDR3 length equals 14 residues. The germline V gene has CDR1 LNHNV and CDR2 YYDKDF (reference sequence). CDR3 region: CATSRDRDGGEQYV. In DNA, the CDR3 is TGTGCCACCAGCAGAGATAGGGATGGGGGCGAGCAGTACGTC.

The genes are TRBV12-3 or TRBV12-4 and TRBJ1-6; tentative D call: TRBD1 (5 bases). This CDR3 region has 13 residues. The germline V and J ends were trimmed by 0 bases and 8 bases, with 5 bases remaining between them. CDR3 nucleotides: TGTGCCAGCAGTTTAGCCAGGGATTCACCCCTCCACTTT. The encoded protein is CASSLARDSPLHF.

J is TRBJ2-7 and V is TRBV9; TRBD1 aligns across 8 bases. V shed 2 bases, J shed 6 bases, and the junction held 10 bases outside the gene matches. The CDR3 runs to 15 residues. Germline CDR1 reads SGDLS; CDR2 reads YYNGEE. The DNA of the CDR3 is TGTGCCAGCAGCGTTTTAGGACAGGGTGGGGGCGAGCAGTACTTC. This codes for CASSVLGQGGGEQYF.

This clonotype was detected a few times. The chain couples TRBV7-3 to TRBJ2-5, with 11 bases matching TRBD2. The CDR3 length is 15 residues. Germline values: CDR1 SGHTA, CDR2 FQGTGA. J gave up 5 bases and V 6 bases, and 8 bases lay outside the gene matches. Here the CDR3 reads CASSPSGGSWETQYF. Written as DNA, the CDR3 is TGTGCCAGCAGTCCTAGCGGGGGGAGCTGGGAGACCCAGTACTTC.

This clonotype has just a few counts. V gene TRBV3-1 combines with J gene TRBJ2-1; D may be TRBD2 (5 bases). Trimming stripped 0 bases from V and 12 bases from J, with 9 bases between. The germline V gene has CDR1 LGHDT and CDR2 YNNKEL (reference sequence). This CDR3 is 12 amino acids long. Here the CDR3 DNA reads TGTGCCAGCAGCCAAGATTCACGGGGGCAGTTCTTC. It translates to CASSQDSRGQFF.

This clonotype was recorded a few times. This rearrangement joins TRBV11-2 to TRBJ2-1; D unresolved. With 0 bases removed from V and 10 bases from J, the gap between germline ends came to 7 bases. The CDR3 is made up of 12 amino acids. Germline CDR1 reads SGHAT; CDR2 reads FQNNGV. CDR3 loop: CASSLDRREQFF. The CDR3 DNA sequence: TGTGCCAGCAGCTTAGATCGGCGCGAGCAGTTCTTC.

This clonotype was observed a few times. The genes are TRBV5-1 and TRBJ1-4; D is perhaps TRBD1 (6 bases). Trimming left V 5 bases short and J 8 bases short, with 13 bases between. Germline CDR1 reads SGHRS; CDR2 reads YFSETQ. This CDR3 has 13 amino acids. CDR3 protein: CASSQGSGEKLFF. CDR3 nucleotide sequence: TGCGCCAGCAGTCAGGGGTCTGGGGAAAAACTGTTTTTT.

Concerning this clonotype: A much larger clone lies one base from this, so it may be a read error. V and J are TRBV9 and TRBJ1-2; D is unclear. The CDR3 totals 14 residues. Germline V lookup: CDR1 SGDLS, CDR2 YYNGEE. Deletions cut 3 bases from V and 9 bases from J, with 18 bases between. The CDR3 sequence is CASSASWTSDSYTF. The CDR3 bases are TGTGCCAGCAGCGCTTCCTGGACCTCCGATAGCTACACCTTC.

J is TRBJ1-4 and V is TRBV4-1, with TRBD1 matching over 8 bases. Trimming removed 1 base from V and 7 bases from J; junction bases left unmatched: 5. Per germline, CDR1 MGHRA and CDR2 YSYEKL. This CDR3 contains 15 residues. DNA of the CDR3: TGCGCCAGCAGCCAAGTTGGACAGGGTAGTGAAAAACTGTTTTTT. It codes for CASSQVGQGSEKLFF.

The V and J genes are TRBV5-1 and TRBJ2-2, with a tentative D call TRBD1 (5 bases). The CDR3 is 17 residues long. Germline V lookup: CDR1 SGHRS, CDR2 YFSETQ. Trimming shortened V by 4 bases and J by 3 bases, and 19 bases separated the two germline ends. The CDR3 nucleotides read TGCGCCAGCAGCGACAGCGACCGCCTTTTTGACACCGGGGAGCTGTTTTTT. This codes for CASSDSDRLFDTGELFF.

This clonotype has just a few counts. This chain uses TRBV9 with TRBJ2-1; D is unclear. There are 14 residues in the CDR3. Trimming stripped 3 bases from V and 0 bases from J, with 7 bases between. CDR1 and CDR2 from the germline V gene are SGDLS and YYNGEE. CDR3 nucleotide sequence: TGTGCCAGCAGCGAGCGTATCTCCTACAATGAGCAGTTCTTC. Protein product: CASSERISYNEQFF.

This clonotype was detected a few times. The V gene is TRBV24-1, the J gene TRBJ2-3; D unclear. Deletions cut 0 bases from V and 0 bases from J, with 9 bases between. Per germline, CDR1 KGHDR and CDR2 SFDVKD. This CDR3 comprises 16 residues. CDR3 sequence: CATSDLGSTSTDTQYF. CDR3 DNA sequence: TGTGCCACCAGTGATTTGGGGTCTACTAGCACAGATACGCAGTATTTT.

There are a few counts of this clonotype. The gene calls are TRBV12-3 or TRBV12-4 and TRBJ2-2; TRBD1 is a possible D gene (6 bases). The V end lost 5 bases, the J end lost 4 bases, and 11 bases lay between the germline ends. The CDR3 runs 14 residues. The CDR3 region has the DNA TGTGCCAGCAGTCTCAGGGGTAGCACCGGGGAGCTGTTTTTT. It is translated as CASSLRGSTGELFF.

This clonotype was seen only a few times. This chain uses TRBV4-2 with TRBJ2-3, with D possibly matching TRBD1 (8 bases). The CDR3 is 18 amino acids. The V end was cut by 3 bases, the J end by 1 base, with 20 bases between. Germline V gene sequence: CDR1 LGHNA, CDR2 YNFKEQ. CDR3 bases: TGTGCCAGCAGCCATGTTTCACAGGGGGGGCCGGGCACAGATACGCAGTATTTT. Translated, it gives CASSHVSQGGPGTDTQYF.

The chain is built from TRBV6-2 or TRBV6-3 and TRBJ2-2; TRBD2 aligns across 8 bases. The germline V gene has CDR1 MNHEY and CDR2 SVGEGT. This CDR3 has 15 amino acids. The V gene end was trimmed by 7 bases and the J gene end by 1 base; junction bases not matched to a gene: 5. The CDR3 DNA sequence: TGTGCCAGCAACTCGGGACTAGTGAACACCGGGGAGCTGTTTTTT. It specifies CASNSGLVNTGELFF.

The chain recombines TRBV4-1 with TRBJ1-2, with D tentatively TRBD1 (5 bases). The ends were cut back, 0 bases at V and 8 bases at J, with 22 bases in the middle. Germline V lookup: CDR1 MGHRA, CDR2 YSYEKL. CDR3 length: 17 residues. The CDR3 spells CASSQDRAQGDLFGYTF. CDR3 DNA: TGCGCCAGCAGCCAAGATCGGGCCCAGGGTGACCTCTTCGGCTACACCTTC.

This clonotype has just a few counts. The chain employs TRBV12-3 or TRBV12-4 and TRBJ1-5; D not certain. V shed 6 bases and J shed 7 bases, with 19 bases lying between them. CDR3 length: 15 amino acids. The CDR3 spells CASSSTEFIDQPQHF. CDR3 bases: TGTGCCAGCAGCTCCACTGAATTTATCGACCAGCCCCAGCATTTT.

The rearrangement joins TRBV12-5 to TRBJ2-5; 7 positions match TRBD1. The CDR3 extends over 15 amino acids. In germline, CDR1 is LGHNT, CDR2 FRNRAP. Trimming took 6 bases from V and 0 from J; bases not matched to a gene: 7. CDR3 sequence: CASGTGTEYQETQYF. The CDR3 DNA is TGTGCTAGTGGAACCGGGACAGAGTACCAAGAGACCCAGTACTTC.

The DNA of the CDR3 is TGTGCCACTTCGAGCGGTGGGCGATACACAGATACGCAGTATTTT. As protein: CATSSGGRYTDTQYF. This chain uses TRBV19 with TRBJ2-3; possible D gene TRBD2, 5 bases. V was clipped by 10 bases and J by 2 bases, with 19 bases between them. From germline, CDR1 is LNHDA and CDR2 SQIVND (reference sequence). CDR3 length: 15 amino acids.

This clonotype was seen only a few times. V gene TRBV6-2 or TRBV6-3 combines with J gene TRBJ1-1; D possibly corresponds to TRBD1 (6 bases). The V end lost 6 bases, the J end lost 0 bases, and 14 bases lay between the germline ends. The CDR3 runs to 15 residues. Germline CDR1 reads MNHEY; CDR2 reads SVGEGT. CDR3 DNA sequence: TGTGCCAGCAGCCCGCACAGGGTAATGAACACTGAAGCTTTCTTT. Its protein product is CASSPHRVMNTEAFF.

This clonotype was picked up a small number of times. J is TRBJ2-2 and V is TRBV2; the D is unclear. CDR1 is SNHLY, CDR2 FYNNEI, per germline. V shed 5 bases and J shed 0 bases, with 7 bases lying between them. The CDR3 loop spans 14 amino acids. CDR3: CASSFYTNTGELFF. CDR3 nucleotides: TGTGCCAGCAGTTTCTACACGAACACCGGGGAGCTGTTTTTT.

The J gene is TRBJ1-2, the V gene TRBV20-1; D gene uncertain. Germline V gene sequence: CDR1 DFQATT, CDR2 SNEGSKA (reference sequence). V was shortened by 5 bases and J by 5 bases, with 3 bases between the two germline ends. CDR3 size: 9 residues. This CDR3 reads CSALYGYTF. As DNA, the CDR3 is TGCAGTGCTTTGTATGGCTACACCTTC.

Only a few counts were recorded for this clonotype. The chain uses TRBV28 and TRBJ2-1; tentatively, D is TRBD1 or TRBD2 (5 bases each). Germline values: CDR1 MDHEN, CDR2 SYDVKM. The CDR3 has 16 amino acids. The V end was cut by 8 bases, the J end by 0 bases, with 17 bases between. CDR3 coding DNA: TGTGCCAGCGGTTCACCCGGGGCCTACTCCTACAATGAGCAGTTCTTC. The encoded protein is CASGSPGAYSYNEQFF.